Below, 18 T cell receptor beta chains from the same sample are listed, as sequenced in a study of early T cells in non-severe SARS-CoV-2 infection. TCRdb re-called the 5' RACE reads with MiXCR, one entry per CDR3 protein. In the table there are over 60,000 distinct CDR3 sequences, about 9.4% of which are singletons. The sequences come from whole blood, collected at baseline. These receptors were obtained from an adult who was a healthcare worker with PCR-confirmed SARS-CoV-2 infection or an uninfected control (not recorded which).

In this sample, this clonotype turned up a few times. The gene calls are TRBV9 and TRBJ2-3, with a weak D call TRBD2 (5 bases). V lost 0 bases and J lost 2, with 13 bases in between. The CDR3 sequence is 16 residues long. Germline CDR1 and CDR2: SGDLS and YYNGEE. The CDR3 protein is CASSVGSGRITDTQYF. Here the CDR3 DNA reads TGTGCCAGCAGCGTAGGCTCGGGGAGAATCACAGATACGCAGTATTTT.

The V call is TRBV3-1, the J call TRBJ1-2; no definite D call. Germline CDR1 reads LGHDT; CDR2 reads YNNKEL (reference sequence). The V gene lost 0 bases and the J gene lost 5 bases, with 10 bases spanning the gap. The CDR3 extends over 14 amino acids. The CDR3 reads CASSQETIGYGYTF. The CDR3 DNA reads TGTGCCAGCAGCCAAGAAACTATAGGGTATGGCTACACCTTC.

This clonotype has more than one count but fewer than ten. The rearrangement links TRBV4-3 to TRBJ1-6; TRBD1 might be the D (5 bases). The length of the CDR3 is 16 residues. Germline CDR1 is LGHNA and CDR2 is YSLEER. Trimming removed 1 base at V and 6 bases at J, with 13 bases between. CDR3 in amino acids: CASSQAAGRFNSPLHF. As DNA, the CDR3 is TGCGCCAGCAGCCAAGCAGCGGGACGGTTTAATTCACCCCTCCACTTT.

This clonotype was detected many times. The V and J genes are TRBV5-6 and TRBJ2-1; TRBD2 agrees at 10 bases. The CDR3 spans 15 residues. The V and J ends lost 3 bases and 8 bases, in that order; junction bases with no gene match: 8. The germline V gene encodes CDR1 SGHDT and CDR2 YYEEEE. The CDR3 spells CASSYIAGGGDEQFF. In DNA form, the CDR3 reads TGTGCCAGCAGCTACATAGCGGGGGGCGGTGATGAGCAGTTCTTC. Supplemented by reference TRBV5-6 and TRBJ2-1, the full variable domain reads DAGVTQSPTHLIKTRGQQVTLRCSPKSGHDTVSWYQQALGQGPQFIFQYYEEEERQRGNFPDRFSGHQFPNYSSELNVNALLLGDSALYLCASSYIAGGGDEQFFGPGTRLTVL.

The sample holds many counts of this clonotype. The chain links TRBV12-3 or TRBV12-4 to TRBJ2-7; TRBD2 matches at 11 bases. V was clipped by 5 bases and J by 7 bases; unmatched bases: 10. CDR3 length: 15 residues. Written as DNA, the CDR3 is TGTGCCAGCAGTGGGACTAGCGGCCATTCGGGGGAGCAGTACTTC. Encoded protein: CASSGTSGHSGEQYF.

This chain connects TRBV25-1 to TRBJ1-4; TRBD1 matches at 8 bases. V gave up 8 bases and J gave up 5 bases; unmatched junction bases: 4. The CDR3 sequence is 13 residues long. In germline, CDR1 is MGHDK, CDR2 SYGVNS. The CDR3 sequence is CASERQGNEKLFF. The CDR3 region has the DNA TGTGCCAGCGAAAGACAGGGGAATGAAAAACTGTTTTTT.

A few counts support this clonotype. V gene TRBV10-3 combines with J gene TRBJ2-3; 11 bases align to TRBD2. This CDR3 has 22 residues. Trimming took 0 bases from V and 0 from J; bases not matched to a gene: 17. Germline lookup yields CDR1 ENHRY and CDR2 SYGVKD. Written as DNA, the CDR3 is TGTGCCATCAGTGAGTCGACTAGCGGGGCCGGACTACTCAGGCGTAGCACAGATACGCAGTATTTT. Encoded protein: CAISESTSGAGLLRRSTDTQYF.

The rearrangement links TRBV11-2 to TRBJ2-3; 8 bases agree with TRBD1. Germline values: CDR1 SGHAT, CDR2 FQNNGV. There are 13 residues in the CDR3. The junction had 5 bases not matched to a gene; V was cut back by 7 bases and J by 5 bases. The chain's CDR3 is CASIQGAKDTQYF. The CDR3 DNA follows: TGTGCCAGCATCCAGGGGGCAAAAGATACGCAGTATTTT.

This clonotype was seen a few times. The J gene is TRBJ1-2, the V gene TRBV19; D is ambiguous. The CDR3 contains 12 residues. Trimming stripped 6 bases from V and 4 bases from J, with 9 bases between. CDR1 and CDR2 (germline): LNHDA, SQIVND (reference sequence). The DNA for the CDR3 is TGTGCCAGTAGCGGCGGCGTCTATGGCTACACCTTC. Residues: CASSGGVYGYTF. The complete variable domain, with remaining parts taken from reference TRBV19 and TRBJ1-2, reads DGGITQSPKYLFRKEGQNVTLSCEQNLNHDAMYWYRQDPGQGLRLIYYSQIVNDFQKGDIAEGYSVSREKKESFPLTVTSAQKNPTAFYLCASSGGVYGYTFGSGTRLTVV.

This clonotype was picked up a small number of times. CDR3 sequence reads: CASMLSGRFTDTQYF. For the CDR3, the DNA is TGTGCCAGTATGTTATCCGGCAGGTTCACAGATACGCAGTATTTT. V usage is TRBV19 and J usage is TRBJ2-3; D ambiguous. CDR3 length: 15 residues. V was clipped by 7 bases and J by 2 bases, with 16 bases between them. Germline-derived CDR1 and CDR2 are LNHDA and SQIVND (reference sequence).

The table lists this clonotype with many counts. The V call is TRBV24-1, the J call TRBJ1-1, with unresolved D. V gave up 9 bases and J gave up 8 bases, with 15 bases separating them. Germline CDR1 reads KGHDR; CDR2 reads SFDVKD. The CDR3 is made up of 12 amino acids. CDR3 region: CATQDPTSEAFF. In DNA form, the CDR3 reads TGTGCCACCCAAGATCCCACAAGCGAAGCTTTCTTT.

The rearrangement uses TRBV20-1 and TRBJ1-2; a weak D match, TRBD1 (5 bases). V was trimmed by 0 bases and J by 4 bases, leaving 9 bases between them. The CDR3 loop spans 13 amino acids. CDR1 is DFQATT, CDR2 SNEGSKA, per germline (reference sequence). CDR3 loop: CSAREETGYGYTF. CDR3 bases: TGCAGTGCTAGAGAGGAAACAGGCTATGGCTACACCTTC.

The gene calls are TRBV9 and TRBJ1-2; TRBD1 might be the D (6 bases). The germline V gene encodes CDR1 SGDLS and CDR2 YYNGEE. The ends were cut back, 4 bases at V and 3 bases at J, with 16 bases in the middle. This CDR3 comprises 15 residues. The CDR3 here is CASSSSRGRDYGYTF. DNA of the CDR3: TGTGCCAGCAGCTCAAGCAGGGGACGTGACTATGGCTACACCTTC. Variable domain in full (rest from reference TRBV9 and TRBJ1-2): DSGVTQTPKHLITATGQRVTLRCSPRSGDLSVYWYQQSLDQGLQFLIQYYNGEERAKGNILERFSAQQFPDLHSELNLSSLELGDSALYFCASSSSRGRDYGYTFGSGTRLTVV.

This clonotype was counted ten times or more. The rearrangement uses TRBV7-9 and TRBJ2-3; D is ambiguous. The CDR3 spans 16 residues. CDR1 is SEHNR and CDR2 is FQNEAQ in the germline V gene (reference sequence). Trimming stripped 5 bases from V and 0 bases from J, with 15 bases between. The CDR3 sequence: CASSQPFRYSTDTQYF. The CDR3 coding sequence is TGTGCCAGCAGCCAACCGTTTCGCTACAGCACAGATACGCAGTATTTT.

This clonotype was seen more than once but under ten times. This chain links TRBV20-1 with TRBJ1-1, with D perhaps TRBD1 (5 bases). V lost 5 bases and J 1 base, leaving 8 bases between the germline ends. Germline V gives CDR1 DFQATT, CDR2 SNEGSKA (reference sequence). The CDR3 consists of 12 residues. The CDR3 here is CSAQDKNTEAFF. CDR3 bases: TGCAGTGCTCAGGACAAGAACACTGAAGCTTTCTTT.

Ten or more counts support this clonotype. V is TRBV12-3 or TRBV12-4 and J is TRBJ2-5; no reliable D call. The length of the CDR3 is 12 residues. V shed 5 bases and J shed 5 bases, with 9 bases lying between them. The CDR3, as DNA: TGTGCCAGCAGTCCGCTCCCCGAGACCCAGTACTTC. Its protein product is CASSPLPETQYF.

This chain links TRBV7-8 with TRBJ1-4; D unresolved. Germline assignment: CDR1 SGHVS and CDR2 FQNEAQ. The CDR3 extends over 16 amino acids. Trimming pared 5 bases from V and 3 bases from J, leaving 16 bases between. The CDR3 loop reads CASSNPPWRPNEKLFF. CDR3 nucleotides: TGTGCCAGCAGCAACCCGCCGTGGAGACCTAATGAAAAACTGTTTTTT.

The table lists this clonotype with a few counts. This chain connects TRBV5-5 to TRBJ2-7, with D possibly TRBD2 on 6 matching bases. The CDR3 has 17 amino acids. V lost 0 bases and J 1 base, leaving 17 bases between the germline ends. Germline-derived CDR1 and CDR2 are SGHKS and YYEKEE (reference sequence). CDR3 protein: CASSLAPHASASYEQYF. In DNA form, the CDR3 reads TGTGCCAGCAGCTTGGCCCCTCATGCTAGCGCATCCTACGAGCAGTACTTC.